A single sample is the source of the 27 T cell receptor beta chains below, sequenced in a study of shared clonotypes between healthy human individuals. Naive CD8 cells, CD45RO-negative and positively selected for CCR7, excluded terminally differentiated effector memory CD45RA+ cells. The table came from immunoSEQ multiplex PCR; TCRdb's copy has only in-frame clones and leaves some out. The sample gives about 2,100,000 clones, around 93% of which show up once; 1.5% to 2% is in the top ten. Sequencing input: naive CD8+ T cells from PBMCs. These receptors all stem from a young man in good health. Some clones in this sample may be carry-over from other donors' samples.

CDR3 coding DNA: TGTGCCAGCAGTTTATTCCCGCAGTCCTATGGCTACACCTTC. It specifies CASSLFPQSYGYTF. The chain combines TRBV27 with TRBJ1-2; D is unclear. CDR3 length: 14 residues. Trimming took off 1 base at V and 4 bases at J, with 10 bases between the two ends. Germline CDR1 and CDR2: MNHEY and SMNVEV (reference sequence).

This CDR3 reads CASSSWTGRGEQYF. DNA of the CDR3: TGTGCCAGCAGCTCCTGGACAGGGCGCGGCGAGCAGTACTTC. The chain recombines TRBV5-6 with TRBJ2-7; TRBD1 agrees at 8 bases. The CDR3 spans 14 residues. Germline V lookup: CDR1 SGHDT, CDR2 YYEEEE. Trimming at V came to 3 bases and at J to 6 bases, leaving 8 bases not matched to a gene.

The V gene is TRBV7-2, the J gene TRBJ2-7; 7 bases are a match to TRBD2. Losses at the gene ends were 4 bases for V and 2 bases for J; bases not matched to a gene: 5. CDR3 length: 14 amino acids. Per the germline V gene, CDR1 is SGHTA and CDR2 is FQGNSA. The DNA of the CDR3 is TGTGCCAGCAGCTCGAGCGGGATCCCCTACGAGCAGTACTTC. Translated: CASSSSGIPYEQYF.

The genes are TRBV6-1 and TRBJ1-1; 8 nucleotides agree with TRBD1. CDR3 size: 15 residues. The germline CDR1 and CDR2 sequences are MNHNS and SASEGT. Unmatched junction bases numbered 6, after V lost 5 bases and J lost 1 base. The CDR3 DNA reads as TGTGCCAGCAGTTTGGGACAGGAGAAGAACACTGAAGCTTTCTTT. Its translation: CASSLGQEKNTEAFF.

With respect to this clone: An end of the junction does not agree with germline; a read error may underlie this. CDR3 protein: CASSVAGPAYEQYF. For the CDR3, the DNA is TGTGCCAGCAGCGTAGCCGGGCCAGCATACGAGCAGTACTTC. The rearrangement uses TRBV7-8 and TRBJ2-7; D remains unclear. The CDR3 has 14 amino acids. Germline V lookup: CDR1 SGHVS, CDR2 FQNEAQ.

As to this clone: Other nucleotide sequences in the sample specify the same CDR3. The chain links TRBV30 to TRBJ2-1, with a tentative D call TRBD1 (5 bases). CDR3 length equals 11 residues. Trimming took 1 base from V and 7 from J, leaving 5 bases between them. Germline V CDR1 and CDR2: GTSNPN, SVGIG (reference sequence). The CDR3 DNA is TGTGCCTGGAGTGAGGGGAATGAGCAGTTCTTC. Translating gives CAWSEGNEQFF.

With respect to this clone: Different DNA sequences within this sample yield the same CDR3. The chain couples TRBV5-4 to TRBJ1-5; D is undetermined. The germline CDR1 and CDR2 sequences are SGHNT and YYREEE (reference sequence). CDR3 size: 14 residues. Between the trimmed V and J ends, which lost 4 bases and 2 bases, there was a span of 10 bases. DNA for the CDR3: TGTGCCAGCAGCCTCGGCTTGGGCAATCAGCCCCAGCATTTT. Translation: CASSLGLGNQPQHF.

The V gene is TRBV7-2, the J gene TRBJ2-4; D gene uncertain. V lost 6 bases, J lost 5 bases, and 5 bases lay in between. Germline V gives CDR1 SGHTA, CDR2 FQGNSA. This CDR3 has 11 amino acids. The CDR3: CASRYQNIQYF. The DNA for the CDR3 is TGTGCCAGCAGGTACCAAAACATTCAGTACTTC.

This clone showed up just a few times. The sample has other DNA sequences that encode this CDR3 too. The genes are TRBV4-1 and TRBJ1-5; no clear D. V dropped 0 bases and J dropped 5 bases, with 8 bases sitting between them. This CDR3 comprises 14 residues. CDR1 is MGHRA and CDR2 is YSYEKL in the germline V gene. The CDR3 coding sequence is TGCGCCAGCAGCCAAGACGCCAGAGATCAGCCCCAGCATTTT. Translating it yields CASSQDARDQPQHF.

The chain has TRBV7-9 and TRBJ2-5, with D perhaps matching TRBD2 (6 bases). This CDR3 contains 18 residues. V lost 5 bases and J lost 1, with 23 bases in between. Per germline, CDR1 SEHNR and CDR2 FQNEAQ (reference sequence). CDR3 sequence (DNA): TGTGCCAGCAGCCGAATATCCGGGAGAATAGAAGGCCAAGAGACCCAGTACTTC. Translation gives CASSRISGRIEGQETQYF.

The chain joins TRBV7-9 to TRBJ2-1; 7 nucleotides align to TRBD1. This CDR3 region has 14 residues. CDR1 is SEHNR, CDR2 FQNEAQ, per germline (reference sequence). The junction had 8 bases not matched to a gene; V was cut back by 5 bases and J by 7 bases. CDR3 sequence: CASSPNRDRNEQFF. The DNA for the CDR3 is TGTGCCAGCAGCCCTAACCGGGACAGAAATGAGCAGTTCTTC.

J is TRBJ1-1 and V is TRBV6-1, with D possibly matching TRBD1 (6 bases). Germline V gene data show CDR1 as MNHNS and CDR2 as SASEGT. The CDR3 covers 14 residues. Trimming removed 0 bases at V and 4 bases at J, with 9 bases between. As DNA, the CDR3 is TGTGCCAGCAGTGAAGCCAGGGGAGTCACTGAAGCTTTCTTT. Translation: CASSEARGVTEAFF.

V gene TRBV28 combines with J gene TRBJ1-3, with TRBD1 matching over 8 bases. The J segment lost 2 bases and the V segment lost 3 bases, leaving 3 bases of the junction unmatched. From germline, CDR1 is MDHEN and CDR2 SYDVKM. The CDR3 totals 15 residues. Written as DNA, the CDR3 is TGTGCCAGCAGTTTGAACAGGGGGGCTGGAAACACCATATATTTT. As protein: CASSLNRGAGNTIYF.

Comment on this clone: Different DNA sequences within this sample yield the same CDR3. The V and J genes are TRBV28 and TRBJ1-5; D is undetermined. CDR3 size: 14 residues. V shed 2 bases and J shed 3 bases, with 8 bases lying between them. Germline values: CDR1 MDHEN, CDR2 SYDVKM. CDR3 coding DNA: TGTGCCAGCAGTTTAGGGCAGCCCAATCAGCCCCAGCATTTT. This sequence encodes CASSLGQPNQPQHF.

This clone showed up just once. V usage is TRBV11-2 and J usage is TRBJ1-4; unclear D gene. This CDR3 has 14 amino acids. The germline CDR1 and CDR2 sequences are SGHAT and FQNNGV. The V end lost 3 bases, the J end lost 8 bases, and 13 bases lay between the germline ends. The CDR3 loop reads CASSFTRGREKLFF. The CDR3 nucleotides read TGTGCCAGCAGCTTTACACGAGGGAGGGAAAAACTGTTTTTT.

A note on this clone: Within the sample, other DNA sequences also encode this same CDR3. This chain joins TRBV29-1 and TRBJ1-2; TRBD1 is a possible D gene (6 bases). With 5 bases removed from V and 0 bases from J, the gap between germline ends came to 10 bases. The CDR3 totals 13 residues. Germline V lookup: CDR1 SQVTM, CDR2 ANQGSEA. The CDR3 nucleotides are TGCAGCGTTCCACAGGGATCTAACTATGGCTACACCTTC. Protein product: CSVPQGSNYGYTF.

This chain uses TRBV11-2 with TRBJ2-3; 7 positions agree with TRBD2. CDR3 size: 16 residues. Germline-derived CDR1 and CDR2 are SGHAT and FQNNGV. The trim removed 1 base at V and 2 bases at J, leaving 6 bases unmatched. In nucleotides, the CDR3 is TGTGCCAGCAGCTTAGGGGCTAGCGGAGCCACAGATACGCAGTATTTT. This encodes CASSLGASGATDTQYF.

The chain uses TRBV5-8 and TRBJ1-5; no clear D. Germline V CDR1 and CDR2: SGHTS, YDEGEE. Trimming left V 0 bases short and J 0 bases short, with 7 bases between. This CDR3 contains 15 residues. CDR3 DNA: TGTGCCAGCAGCTTGGGTACAGTTAGCAATCAGCCCCAGCATTTT. Its protein product is CASSLGTVSNQPQHF.

J is TRBJ2-1 and V is TRBV11-3; 12 nucleotides line up with TRBD2. The V gene's germline CDR1 is SGHNT and CDR2 YENEEA. CDR3 size: 16 residues. V trimming: 3 bases; J trimming: 10 bases; junction bases outside the gene matches: 10. In DNA, the CDR3 is TGTGCCAGCAGCTTCGGACTAGCGGGACGCGAGACGGAGCAGTTCTTC. Its translation is CASSFGLAGRETEQFF.

The chain carries TRBV5-4 and TRBJ2-2, with a possible D match to TRBD1 (6 bases). CDR1 is SGHNT, CDR2 YYREEE, per germline (reference sequence). The CDR3 consists of 12 residues. The V end lost 6 bases, the J end lost 6 bases, and 9 bases lay between the germline ends. As DNA, the CDR3 is TGTGCCAGCACACAGGGTGCCGGGGAGCTGTTTTTT. Protein sequence: CASTQGAGELFF.

This clone occurred once. The gene calls are TRBV5-8 and TRBJ2-1; D may be TRBD2 (5 bases). V lost 1 base and J 6 bases, leaving 8 bases between the germline ends. Germline lookup yields CDR1 SGHTS and CDR2 YDEGEE. CDR3 size: 13 residues. CDR3 region: CASSLTGINEQFF. As DNA, the CDR3 is TGTGCCAGCAGCTTGACGGGGATCAATGAGCAGTTCTTC.

The J gene is TRBJ2-7, the V gene TRBV4-1, with 7 positions matching TRBD2. CDR1 is MGHRA, CDR2 YSYEKL, per germline. J lost 0 bases, V lost 1 base, and 6 bases had no gene match. The CDR3 runs to 16 residues. The CDR3 here is CASSQVFGRSSYEQYF. DNA of the CDR3: TGCGCCAGCAGCCAAGTCTTCGGGAGGTCCTCCTACGAGCAGTACTTC.

The chain employs TRBV7-9 and TRBJ1-2; D call uncertain. Trimming shortened V by 5 bases and J by 3 bases, and 13 bases separated the two germline ends. Germline V gene lookup returns CDR1 SEHNR and CDR2 FQNEAQ (reference sequence). There are 14 residues in the CDR3. CDR3 sequence: CASSAVQTDYGYTF. Written as DNA, the CDR3 is TGTGCCAGCAGCGCCGTTCAAACAGACTATGGCTACACCTTC.

The chain is built from TRBV27 and TRBJ1-5; D unclear. The CDR3 extends over 13 amino acids. Germline V CDR1 and CDR2: MNHEY, SMNVEV (reference sequence). Trimming removed 3 bases from V and 10 bases from J, with 13 bases in between. CDR3 nucleotides: TGTGCCAGCAGTTTGATGTGGGGTAACCCCCAGCATTTT. This gives the protein CASSLMWGNPQHF.

The chain combines TRBV28 with TRBJ1-5; D ambiguous. This CDR3 is built from 13 residues. V dropped 3 bases and J dropped 6 bases, with 9 bases sitting between them. CDR1 MDHEN and CDR2 SYDVKM come from the germline V gene. The CDR3 is CASSLVGSQPQHF. The CDR3 region has the DNA TGTGCCAGCAGTTTGGTGGGTAGTCAGCCCCAGCATTTT.

V gene TRBV7-2 combines with J gene TRBJ2-7; 9 nucleotides match TRBD2. Trimming removed 0 bases from V and 7 bases from J; junction bases left unmatched: 16. In germline, CDR1 is SGHTA, CDR2 FQGNSA. The CDR3 length is 18 residues. CDR3 loop: CASSLARRSGRPGGEQYF. In DNA, the CDR3 is TGTGCCAGCAGCTTAGCGCGGAGAAGCGGGAGGCCGGGAGGTGAGCAGTACTTC.

The chain combines TRBV2 with TRBJ2-3; possibly TRBD2 for D (6 bases). Trimming left V 10 bases short and J 5 bases short, with 22 bases between. Germline V gene sequence: CDR1 SNHLY, CDR2 FYNNEI. The CDR3 consists of 15 residues. The DNA of the CDR3 is TGTGCCACTGTACCCGTGGAGGGAGTGGGAGATACGCAGTATTTT. It specifies CATVPVEGVGDTQYF.